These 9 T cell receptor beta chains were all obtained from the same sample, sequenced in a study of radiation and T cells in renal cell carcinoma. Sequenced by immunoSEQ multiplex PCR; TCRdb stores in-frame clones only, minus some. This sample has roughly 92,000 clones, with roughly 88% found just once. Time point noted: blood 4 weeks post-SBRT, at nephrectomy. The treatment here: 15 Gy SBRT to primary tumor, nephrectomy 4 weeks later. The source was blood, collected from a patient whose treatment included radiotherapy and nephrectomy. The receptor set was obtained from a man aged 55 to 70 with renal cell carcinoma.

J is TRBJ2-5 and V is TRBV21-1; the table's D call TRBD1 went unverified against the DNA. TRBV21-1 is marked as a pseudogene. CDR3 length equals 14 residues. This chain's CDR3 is CASSNWADQETQYF. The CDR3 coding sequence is TGTGCCAGCAGCAATTGGGCAGATCAAGAGACCCAGTACTTC.

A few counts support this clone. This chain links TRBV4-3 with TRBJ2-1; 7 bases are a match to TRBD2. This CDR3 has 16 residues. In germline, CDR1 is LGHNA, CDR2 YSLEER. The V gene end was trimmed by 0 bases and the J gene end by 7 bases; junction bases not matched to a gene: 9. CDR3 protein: CASSQDGSGGWNEQFF. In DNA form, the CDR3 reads TGCGCCAGCAGCCAAGATGGGTCGGGAGGATGGAATGAGCAGTTCTTC.

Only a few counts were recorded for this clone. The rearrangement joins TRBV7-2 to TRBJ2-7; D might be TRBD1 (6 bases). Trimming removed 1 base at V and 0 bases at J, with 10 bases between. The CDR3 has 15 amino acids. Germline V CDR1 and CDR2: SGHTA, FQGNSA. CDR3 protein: CASSLGGRNSYEQYF. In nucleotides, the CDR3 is TGTGCCAGCAGCTTAGGGGGGCGGAACTCCTACGAGCAGTACTTC. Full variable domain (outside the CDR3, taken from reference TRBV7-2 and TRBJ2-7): GAGVSQSPSNKVTEKGKDVELRCDPISGHTALYWYRQSLGQGLEFLIYFQGNSAPDKSGLPSDRFSAERTGGSVSTLTIQRTQQEDSAVYLCASSLGGRNSYEQYFGPGTRLTVT.

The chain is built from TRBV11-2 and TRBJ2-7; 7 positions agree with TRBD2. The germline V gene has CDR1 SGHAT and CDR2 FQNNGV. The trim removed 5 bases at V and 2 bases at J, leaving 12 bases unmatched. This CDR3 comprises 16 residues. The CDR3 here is CASSPESRELTYEQYF. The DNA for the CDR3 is TGTGCCAGCAGCCCCGAGTCGCGGGAGTTAACCTACGAGCAGTACTTC.

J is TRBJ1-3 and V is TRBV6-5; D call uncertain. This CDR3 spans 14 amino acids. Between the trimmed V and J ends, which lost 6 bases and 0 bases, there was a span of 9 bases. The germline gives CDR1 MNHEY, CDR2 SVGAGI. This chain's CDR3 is CASRSTGSGNTIYF. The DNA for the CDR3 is TGTGCCAGCAGGTCGACTGGCTCTGGAAACACCATATATTTT.

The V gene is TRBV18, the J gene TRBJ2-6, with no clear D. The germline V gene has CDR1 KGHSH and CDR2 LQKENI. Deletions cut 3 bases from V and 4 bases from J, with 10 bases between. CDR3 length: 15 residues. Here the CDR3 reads CASSPSPLGANVLTF. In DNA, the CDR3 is TGTGCCAGCTCACCGAGTCCCTTGGGGGCCAACGTCCTGACTTTC.

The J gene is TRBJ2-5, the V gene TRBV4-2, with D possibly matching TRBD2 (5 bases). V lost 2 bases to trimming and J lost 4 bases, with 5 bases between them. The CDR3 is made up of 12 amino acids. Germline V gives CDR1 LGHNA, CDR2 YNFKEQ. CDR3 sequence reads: CASSQSGETQYF. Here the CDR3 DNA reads TGTGCCAGCAGCCAAAGCGGAGAGACCCAGTACTTC.

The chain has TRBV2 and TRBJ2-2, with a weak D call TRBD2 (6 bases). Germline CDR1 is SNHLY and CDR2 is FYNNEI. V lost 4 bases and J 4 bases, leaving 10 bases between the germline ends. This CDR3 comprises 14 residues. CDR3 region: CASSVLGGTGELFF. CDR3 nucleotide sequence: TGTGCCAGCAGTGTCCTCGGGGGCACCGGGGAGCTGTTTTTT.

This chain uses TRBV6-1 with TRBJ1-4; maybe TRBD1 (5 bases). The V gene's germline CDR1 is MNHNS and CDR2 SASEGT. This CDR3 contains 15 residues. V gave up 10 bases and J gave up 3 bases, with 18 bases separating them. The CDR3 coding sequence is TGTGCCATCCTCAGGGTTTGGGGGGCTAATGAAAAACTGTTTTTT. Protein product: CAILRVWGANEKLFF.